This entry lists 19 T cell receptor beta chains sequenced from one sample in a study of cytomegalovirus exposure and HLA in healthy donors. Primers for the PCR totalled 60 Vbeta and 13 Jbeta. Repertoires were generated with immunoSEQ multiplex PCR, while TCRdb's copy carries only in-frame clones and drops some. The sample lists under 200,000 clones; about four fifths were seen once. The specimen was PBMCs. The receptor set was obtained from a woman in her forties or fifties in good health and CMV-seronegative.

The chain uses TRBV9 and TRBJ2-3; unclear D gene. Trimming stripped 4 bases from V and 7 bases from J, with 13 bases between. The CDR3 has 13 residues. CDR1 and CDR2 from the germline V gene are SGDLS and YYNGEE. The DNA for the CDR3 is TGTGCCAGCAGCCTCGACTGGTCGTATACGCAGTATTTT. This gives the protein CASSLDWSYTQYF.

The chain recombines TRBV6-5 with TRBJ2-7; D is unclear. Trimming removed 5 bases at V and 3 bases at J, with 17 bases between. The length of the CDR3 is 15 residues. Germline V gives CDR1 MNHEY, CDR2 SVGAGI. CDR3 coding DNA: TGTGCCAGCAGTCGAACTAATGCTTTACTCTACGAGCAGTACTTC. Translating gives CASSRTNALLYEQYF.

Here the CDR3 reads CASSEAGRAADTQYF. Written as DNA, the CDR3 is TGTGCCAGCAGTGAAGCAGGGCGGGCAGCGGATACGCAGTATTTT. The chain uses TRBV6-1 and TRBJ2-3; a possible D gene is TRBD2 (5 bases). The CDR3 spans 15 residues. Germline CDR1 is MNHNS and CDR2 is SASEGT. V was cut by 0 bases and J by 6 bases, with 13 bases left in between.

This chain connects TRBV15 to TRBJ1-2; D perhaps matches TRBD1 (5 bases). The V end was cut by 0 bases, the J end by 7 bases, with 12 bases between. CDR1 is LNHNV and CDR2 is YYDKDF in the germline V gene (reference sequence). This CDR3 is 14 amino acids long. As DNA, the CDR3 is TGTGCCACCAGCAGAGATCCCCCCGACAGTGGCTACACCTTC. It specifies CATSRDPPDSGYTF.

This clone was detected only once. The genes are TRBV4-3 and TRBJ2-5, with 10 bases aligning to TRBD2. The V segment lost 0 bases and the J segment 5 bases; nucleotides outside the gene matches: 9. The CDR3 covers 17 residues. Germline V gene data show CDR1 as LGHNA and CDR2 as YSLEER. The CDR3 region is CASSQENPSGSGETQYF. CDR3 nucleotides: TGCGCCAGCAGCCAAGAAAACCCTAGCGGGAGCGGGGAGACCCAGTACTTC.

The V call is TRBV7-2, the J call TRBJ2-5, with D tentatively TRBD2 (6 bases). This CDR3 has 14 residues. CDR1 SGHTA and CDR2 FQGNSA come from the germline V gene. Trimming cost V 4 bases and J 9 bases, with 18 bases left between them. CDR3 residues: CASSSRTIEGAQYF. The CDR3 DNA is TGTGCCAGCAGCTCCCGGACTATTGAAGGAGCCCAGTACTTC.

The chain recombines TRBV7-2 with TRBJ2-1, with 8 bases lining up with TRBD2. The CDR3 length is 16 residues. J was trimmed by 0 bases and V by 1 base; bases with no gene match: 2. Looked up from germline, CDR1 is SGHTA and CDR2 is FQGNSA. This CDR3 reads CASSLERGNSYNEQFF. The CDR3 DNA follows: TGTGCCAGCAGCTTAGAGCGGGGGAACTCCTACAATGAGCAGTTCTTC.

There are a few counts of this clone. This chain uses TRBV4-2 with TRBJ2-7; D unclear. Looked up from germline, CDR1 is LGHNA and CDR2 is YNFKEQ. The V end lost 1 base, the J end lost 0 bases, and 7 bases lay between the germline ends. This CDR3 has 14 residues. CDR3 bases: TGTGCCAGCAGCCAAGGGGCCTCCTCCTACGAGCAGTACTTC. Translation: CASSQGASSYEQYF.

The chain uses TRBV10-3 and TRBJ2-1; the match to TRBD2 covers 11 bases. The CDR3 is made up of 14 amino acids. The ends lost 6 bases at V and 4 bases at J; junction bases unmatched: 2. The germline CDR1 and CDR2 sequences are ENHRY and SYGVKD. CDR3 DNA sequence: TGTGCCATCAGCCCTAGCGGGGGGTACAATGAGCAGTTCTTC. Translated: CAISPSGGYNEQFF.

This chain joins TRBV7-2 and TRBJ1-3, with D perhaps TRBD1 (6 bases). The CDR3 loop spans 15 amino acids. CDR1 and CDR2 (germline): SGHTA, FQGNSA. The germline V and J ends were trimmed by 6 bases and 4 bases, with 16 bases remaining between them. The DNA for the CDR3 is TGTGCCAGCAGTCCCGGACAGCTCCCGGGAAACACCATATATTTT. Protein: CASSPGQLPGNTIYF.

The chain uses TRBV19 and TRBJ2-1; 7 bases are a match to TRBD1. Looked up from germline, CDR1 is LNHDA and CDR2 is SQIVND (reference sequence). The V segment lost 5 bases and the J segment 3 bases; nucleotides outside the gene matches: 4. This CDR3 contains 14 residues. The CDR3 loop reads CASSDRQGYNEQFF. CDR3 DNA sequence: TGTGCCAGTAGTGATCGACAGGGCTACAATGAGCAGTTCTTC.

The genes are TRBV10-1 and TRBJ2-7; D gene uncertain. From germline, CDR1 is WNHNN and CDR2 SYGVQD (reference sequence). This CDR3 has 13 residues. Trimming removed 3 bases from V and 4 bases from J, with 10 bases in between. The DNA of the CDR3 is TGCGCCAGCAGTGACCCCCTAGAGTACGAGCAGTACTTC. Amino acid sequence: CASSDPLEYEQYF.

This clone was counted a few times. The CDR3 nucleotides are TGTGCCAGCAGTCAGGGGGGCTGGCAGTACTTC. It yields the protein CASSQGGWQYF. The V gene is TRBV11-2, the J gene TRBJ2-7; possible D gene TRBD1, 7 bases. The CDR3 loop spans 11 amino acids. The germline CDR1 and CDR2 sequences are SGHAT and FQNNGV. Trimming took 6 bases from V and 9 from J, leaving 12 bases between them.

The genes are TRBV19 and TRBJ2-2; 9 bases line up with TRBD2. The CDR3 sequence is 16 residues long. J lost 3 bases, V lost 5 bases, and 7 bases had no gene match. CDR1 is LNHDA and CDR2 is SQIVND in the germline V gene (reference sequence). DNA of the CDR3: TGTGCCAGTAGTGAGGGACTAGCTGCCTACACCGGGGAGCTGTTTTTT. Its protein product is CASSEGLAAYTGELFF.

The chain is built from TRBV10-3 and TRBJ1-5; 8 bases are shared with TRBD1. V trimming: 5 bases; J trimming: 3 bases; junction bases outside the gene matches: 12. CDR1 is ENHRY and CDR2 is SYGVKD in the germline V gene. The CDR3 has 17 residues. DNA for the CDR3: TGTGCCATCAGTACGGGGACAGGAGAGGGGTACAATCAGCCCCAGCATTTT. Residues: CAISTGTGEGYNQPQHF.

This clone was recorded once. One end of the junction is discordant with germline, which a read error may explain. V gene TRBV7-9 combines with J gene TRBJ1-5; D gene ambiguous. This CDR3 is 11 amino acids long. Germline-derived CDR1 and CDR2 are SEHNR and FQNEAQ (reference sequence). The CDR3 loop reads CSSGPGGPQHF. The CDR3 nucleotides are TGTTCCAGCGGCCCTGGAGGGCCCCAGCATTTT.

The chain is built from TRBV27 and TRBJ2-1; 11 bases agree with TRBD2. V dropped 5 bases and J dropped 8; count of bases not matched to a gene: 8. Germline CDR1 and CDR2: MNHEY and SMNVEV (reference sequence). The CDR3 totals 15 residues. The CDR3 protein is CASSPLLAGADEQFF. The CDR3 region has the DNA TGTGCCAGCAGTCCACTACTAGCGGGAGCGGATGAGCAGTTCTTC.

The V and J genes are TRBV5-1 and TRBJ2-6, with D maybe TRBD2 (5 bases). The CDR3 loop spans 15 amino acids. Germline loops: CDR1 SGHRS, CDR2 YFSETQ. Deletions cut 2 bases from V and 1 base from J, with 7 bases between. CDR3 protein: CASSFGKSGANVLTF. CDR3 nucleotides: TGCGCCAGCAGCTTCGGGAAATCTGGGGCCAACGTCCTGACTTTC.

The rearrangement links TRBV28 to TRBJ1-2; D perhaps matches TRBD1 (5 bases). This CDR3 has 16 amino acids. The ends were cut back, 6 bases at V and 1 base at J, with 18 bases in the middle. Germline V lookup: CDR1 MDHEN, CDR2 SYDVKM. CDR3 region: CASSRLLGTYNYGYTF. The CDR3 region has the DNA TGTGCCAGCAGCCGCTTATTGGGGACTTATAACTATGGCTACACCTTC.